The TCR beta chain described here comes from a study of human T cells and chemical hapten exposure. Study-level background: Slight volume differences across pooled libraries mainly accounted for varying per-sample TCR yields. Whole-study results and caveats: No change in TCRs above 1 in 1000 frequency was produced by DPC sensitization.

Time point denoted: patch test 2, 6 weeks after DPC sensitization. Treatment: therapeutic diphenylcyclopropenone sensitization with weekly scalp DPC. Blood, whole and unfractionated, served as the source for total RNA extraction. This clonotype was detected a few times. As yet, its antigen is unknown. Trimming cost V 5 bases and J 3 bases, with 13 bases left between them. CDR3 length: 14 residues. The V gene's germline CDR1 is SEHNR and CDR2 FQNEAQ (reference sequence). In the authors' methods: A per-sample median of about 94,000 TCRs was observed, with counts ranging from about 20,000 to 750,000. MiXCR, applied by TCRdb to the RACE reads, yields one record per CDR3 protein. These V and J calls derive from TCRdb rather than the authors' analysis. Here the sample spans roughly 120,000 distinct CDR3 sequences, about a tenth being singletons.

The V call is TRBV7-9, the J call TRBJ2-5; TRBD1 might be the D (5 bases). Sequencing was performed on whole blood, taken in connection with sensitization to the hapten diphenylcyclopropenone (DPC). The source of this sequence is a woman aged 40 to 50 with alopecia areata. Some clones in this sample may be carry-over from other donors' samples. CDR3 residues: CASSPSGIEETQYF. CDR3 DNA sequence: TGTGCCAGCAGCCCATCAGGGATCGAAGAGACCCAGTACTTC.